This T cell receptor (beta chain) was profiled in a study of T cells in Graves' hyperthyroidism and ophthalmopathy. On the study more broadly: Peripheral blood was obtained at initial diagnosis, preceding any treatment. Notes on the study in general: Most thyroid-expanded clonotypes above 0.001 were also found in blood.

In its sample, this clonotype was seen many times. Its specificity is unknown. Amplified regions were TCR beta CDR3 sequences from RNA transcripts. The study used the HTBI primer set for a first-round RT-PCR of the TCR CDR3. Via MiXCR, TCRdb re-called the multiplex PCR reads, giving one row per CDR3 protein. The sample has 500,000 to 700,000 distinct CDR3 sequences; around 17% are singletons. The length of the CDR3 is 12 residues. Germline V gene lookup returns CDR1 DFQATT and CDR2 SNEGSKA (reference sequence). V lost 3 bases, J lost 10 bases, and 10 bases lay in between. The rearrangement uses TRBV20-1 and TRBJ1-6; D perhaps matches TRBD1 (6 bases). The TCR was taken from a woman younger than 30 with Graves' hyperthyroidism. The material sequenced was blood. The CDR3 DNA is TGCAGTGCTAGCGAAGGGGGGTCACCCCTCCACTTT. Translation gives CSASEGGSPLHF.